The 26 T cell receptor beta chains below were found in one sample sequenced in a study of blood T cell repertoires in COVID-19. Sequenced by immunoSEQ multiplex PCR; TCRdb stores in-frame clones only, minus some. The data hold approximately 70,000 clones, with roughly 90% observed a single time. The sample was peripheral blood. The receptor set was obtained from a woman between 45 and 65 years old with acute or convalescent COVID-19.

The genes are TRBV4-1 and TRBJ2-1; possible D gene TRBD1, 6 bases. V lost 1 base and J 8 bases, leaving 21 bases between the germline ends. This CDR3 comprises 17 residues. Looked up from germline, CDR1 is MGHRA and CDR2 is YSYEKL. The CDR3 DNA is TGCGCCAGCAGCCAAGGGGGCCGGCAGGGGTCGGCCGATGAGCAGTTCTTC. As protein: CASSQGGRQGSADEQFF.

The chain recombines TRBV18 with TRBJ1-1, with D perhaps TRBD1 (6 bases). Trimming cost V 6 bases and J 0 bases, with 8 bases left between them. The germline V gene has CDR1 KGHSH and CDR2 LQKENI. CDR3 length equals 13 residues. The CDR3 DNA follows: TGTGCCAGCTCGGGGGCCATGAACACTGAAGCTTTCTTT. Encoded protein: CASSGAMNTEAFF. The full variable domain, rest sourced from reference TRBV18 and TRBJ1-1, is NAGVMQNPRHLVRRRGQEARLRCSPMKGHSHVYWYRQLPEEGLKFMVYLQKENIIDESGMPKERFSAEFPKEGPSILRIQQVVRGDSAAYFCASSGAMNTEAFFGQGTRLTVV.

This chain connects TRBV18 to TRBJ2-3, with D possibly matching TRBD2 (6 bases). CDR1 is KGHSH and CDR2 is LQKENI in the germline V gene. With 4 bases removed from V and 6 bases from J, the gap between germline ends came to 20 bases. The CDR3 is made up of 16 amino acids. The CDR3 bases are TGTGCCAGCTCACTCGGGACTGCCCCTGGCCTGGATACGCAGTATTTT. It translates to CASSLGTAPGLDTQYF.

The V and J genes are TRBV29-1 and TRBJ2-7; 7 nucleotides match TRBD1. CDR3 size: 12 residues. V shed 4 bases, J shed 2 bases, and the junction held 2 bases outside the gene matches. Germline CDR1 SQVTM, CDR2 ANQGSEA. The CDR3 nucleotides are TGCAGCGTTGGAACAGGGGCCTACGAGCAGTACTTC. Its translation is CSVGTGAYEQYF.

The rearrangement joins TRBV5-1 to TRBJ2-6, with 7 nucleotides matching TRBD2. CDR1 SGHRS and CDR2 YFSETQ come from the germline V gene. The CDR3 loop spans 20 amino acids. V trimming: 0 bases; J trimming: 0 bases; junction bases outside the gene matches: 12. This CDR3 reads CASSLAVGGVYISGANVLTF. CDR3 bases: TGCGCCAGCAGCTTGGCTGTTGGGGGGGTATATATCTCTGGGGCCAACGTCCTGACTTTC.

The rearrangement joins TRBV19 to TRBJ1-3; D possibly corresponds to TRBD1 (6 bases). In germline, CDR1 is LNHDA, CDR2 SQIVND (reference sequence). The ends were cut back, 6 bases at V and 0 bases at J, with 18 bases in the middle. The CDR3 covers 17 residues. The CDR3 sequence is CASRKNAGAVSGNTIYF. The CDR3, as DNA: TGTGCCAGTAGAAAGAACGCGGGGGCAGTCTCTGGAAACACCATATATTTT.

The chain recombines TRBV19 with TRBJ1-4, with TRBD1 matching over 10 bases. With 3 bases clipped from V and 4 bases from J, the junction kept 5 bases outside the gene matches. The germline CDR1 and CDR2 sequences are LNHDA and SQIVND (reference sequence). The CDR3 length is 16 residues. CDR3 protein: CASSMGQGYYNEKLFF. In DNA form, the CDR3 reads TGTGCCAGTAGTATGGGACAGGGGTACTATAATGAAAAACTGTTTTTT.

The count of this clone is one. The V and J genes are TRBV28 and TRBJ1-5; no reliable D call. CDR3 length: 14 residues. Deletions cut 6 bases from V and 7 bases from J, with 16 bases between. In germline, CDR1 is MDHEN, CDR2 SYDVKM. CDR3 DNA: TGTGCCAGCAGGGCGGGTCAGAGGCTCCAGCCCCAGCATTTT. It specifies CASRAGQRLQPQHF.

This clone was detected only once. The CDR3 loop reads CASSRRQGSYNEQFF. The CDR3, as DNA: TGTGCCAGCAGTCGACGACAGGGCTCCTACAATGAGCAGTTCTTC. The chain carries TRBV6-5 and TRBJ2-1; 7 bases line up with TRBD1. Germline CDR1 and CDR2: MNHEY and SVGAGI. Unmatched junction bases numbered 4, after V lost 5 bases and J lost 0 bases. The CDR3 has 15 residues.

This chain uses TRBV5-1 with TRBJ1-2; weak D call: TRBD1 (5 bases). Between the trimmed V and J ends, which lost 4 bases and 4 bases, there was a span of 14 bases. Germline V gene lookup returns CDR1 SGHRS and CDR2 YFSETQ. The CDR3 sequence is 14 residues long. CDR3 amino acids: CASSEKTGGYGYTF. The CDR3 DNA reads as TGCGCCAGCAGCGAAAAAACAGGTGGCTATGGCTACACCTTC.

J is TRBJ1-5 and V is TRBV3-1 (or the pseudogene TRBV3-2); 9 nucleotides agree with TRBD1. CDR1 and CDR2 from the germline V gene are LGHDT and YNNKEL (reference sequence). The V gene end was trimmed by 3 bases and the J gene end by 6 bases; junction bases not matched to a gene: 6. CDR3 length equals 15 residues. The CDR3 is CASSHTGGMGQPQHF. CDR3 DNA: TGTGCCAGCAGCCATACAGGGGGCATGGGTCAGCCCCAGCATTTT.

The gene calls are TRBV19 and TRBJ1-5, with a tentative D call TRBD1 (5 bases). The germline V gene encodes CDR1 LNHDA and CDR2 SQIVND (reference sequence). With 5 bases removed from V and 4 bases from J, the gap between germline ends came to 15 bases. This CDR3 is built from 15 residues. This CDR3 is CASSFLRVVNQPQHF. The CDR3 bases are TGTGCCAGTAGTTTCCTCAGGGTTGTTAATCAGCCCCAGCATTTT.

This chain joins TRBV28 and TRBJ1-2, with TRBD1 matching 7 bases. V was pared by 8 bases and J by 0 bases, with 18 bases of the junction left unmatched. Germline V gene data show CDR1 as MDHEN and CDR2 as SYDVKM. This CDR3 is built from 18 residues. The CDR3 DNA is TGTGCCAGCGGCTCCCGGGACAGCAAACTCACTTCTAACTATGGCTACACCTTC. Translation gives CASGSRDSKLTSNYGYTF.

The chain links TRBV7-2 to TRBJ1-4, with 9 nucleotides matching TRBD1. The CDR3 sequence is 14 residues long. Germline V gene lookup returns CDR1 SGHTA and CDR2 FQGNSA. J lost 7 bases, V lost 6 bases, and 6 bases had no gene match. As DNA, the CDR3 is TGTGCCAGCAGATCCGGGACAGGGCTTGAAAAACTGTTTTTT. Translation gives CASRSGTGLEKLFF.

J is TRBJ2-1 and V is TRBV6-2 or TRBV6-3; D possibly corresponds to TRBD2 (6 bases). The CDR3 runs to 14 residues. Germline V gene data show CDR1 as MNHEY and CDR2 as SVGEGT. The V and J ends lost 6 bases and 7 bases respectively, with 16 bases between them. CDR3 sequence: CASSSTRGRNEQFF. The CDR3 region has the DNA TGTGCCAGCAGCTCTACTCGGGGGAGAAATGAGCAGTTCTTC.

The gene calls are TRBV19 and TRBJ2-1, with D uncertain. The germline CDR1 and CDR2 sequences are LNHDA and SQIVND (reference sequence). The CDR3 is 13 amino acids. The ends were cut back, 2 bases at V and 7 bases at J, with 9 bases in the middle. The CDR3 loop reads CASSIPSRNEQFF. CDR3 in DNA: TGTGCCAGTAGTATACCATCACGGAATGAGCAGTTCTTC.

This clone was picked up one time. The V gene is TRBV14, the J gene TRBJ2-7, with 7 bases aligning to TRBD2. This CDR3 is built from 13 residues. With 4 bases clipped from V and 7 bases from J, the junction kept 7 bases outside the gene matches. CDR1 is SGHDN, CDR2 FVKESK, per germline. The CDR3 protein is CASSLPGGREQYF. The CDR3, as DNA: TGTGCCAGCAGCCTTCCGGGAGGTCGGGAGCAGTACTTC.

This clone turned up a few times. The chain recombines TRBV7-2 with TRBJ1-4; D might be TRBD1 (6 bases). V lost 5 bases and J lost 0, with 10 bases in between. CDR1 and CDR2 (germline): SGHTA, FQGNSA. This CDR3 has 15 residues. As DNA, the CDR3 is TGTGCCAGCAGCCCTCAGGGGACAACTAATGAAAAACTGTTTTTT. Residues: CASSPQGTTNEKLFF.

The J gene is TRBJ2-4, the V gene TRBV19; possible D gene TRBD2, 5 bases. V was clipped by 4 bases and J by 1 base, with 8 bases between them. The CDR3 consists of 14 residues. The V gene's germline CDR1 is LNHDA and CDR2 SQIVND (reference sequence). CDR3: CASSRGLAKNIQYF. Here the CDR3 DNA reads TGTGCCAGTAGTAGAGGGTTGGCCAAAAACATTCAGTACTTC.

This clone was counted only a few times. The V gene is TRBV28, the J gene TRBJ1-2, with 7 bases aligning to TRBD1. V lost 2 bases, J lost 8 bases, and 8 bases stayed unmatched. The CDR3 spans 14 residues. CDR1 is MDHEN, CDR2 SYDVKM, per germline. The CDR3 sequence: CASSLEGRGGGYTF. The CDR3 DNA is TGTGCCAGCAGTTTAGAGGGTAGAGGGGGCGGCTACACCTTC.

In DNA, the CDR3 is TGTGCCAGCAGGCAAGGGACTAGCGGATACAATGAGCAGTTCTTC. It codes for CASRQGTSGYNEQFF. The gene calls are TRBV28 and TRBJ2-1; 11 bases are a match to TRBD2. Germline CDR1 MDHEN, CDR2 SYDVKM. Unmatched junction bases numbered 5, after V lost 6 bases and J lost 4 bases. The CDR3 runs to 15 residues.

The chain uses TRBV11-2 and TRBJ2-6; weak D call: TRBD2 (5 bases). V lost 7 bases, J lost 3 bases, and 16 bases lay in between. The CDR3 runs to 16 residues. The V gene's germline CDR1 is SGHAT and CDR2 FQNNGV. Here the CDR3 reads CASTQPRGGGANVLTF. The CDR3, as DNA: TGTGCCAGCACCCAGCCCCGAGGAGGTGGGGCCAACGTCCTGACTTTC.

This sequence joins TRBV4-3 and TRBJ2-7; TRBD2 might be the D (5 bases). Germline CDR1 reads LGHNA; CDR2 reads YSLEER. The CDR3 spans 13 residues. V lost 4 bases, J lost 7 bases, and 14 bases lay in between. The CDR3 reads CASSPGLTGEQYF. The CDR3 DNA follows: TGCGCCAGCAGCCCGGGCCTCACGGGGGAGCAGTACTTC.

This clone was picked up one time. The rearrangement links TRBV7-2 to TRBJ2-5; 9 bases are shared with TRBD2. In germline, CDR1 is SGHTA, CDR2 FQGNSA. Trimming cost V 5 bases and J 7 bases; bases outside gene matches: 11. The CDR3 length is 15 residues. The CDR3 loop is CASSGTSRSQGTQYF. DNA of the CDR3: TGTGCCAGCAGCGGGACTAGCAGATCACAGGGGACCCAGTACTTC.

The CDR3 bases are TGTGCCAGCAGCTCCACCGGCCCCGGGGGGGAGGAGACCCAGTACTTC. It encodes CASSSTGPGGEETQYF. The chain has TRBV7-3 and TRBJ2-5; 8 bases align to TRBD2. The germline gives CDR1 SGHTA, CDR2 FQGTGA. The ends lost 4 bases at V and 5 bases at J; junction bases unmatched: 12. This CDR3 has 16 amino acids.

CDR3 region: CASSPLASGNTIYF. DNA of the CDR3: TGTGCCAGCAGCCCCTTGGCCTCTGGAAACACCATATATTTT. This chain connects TRBV5-8 to TRBJ1-3; D unclear. With 4 bases removed from V and 0 bases from J, the gap between germline ends came to 8 bases. Germline CDR1 is SGHTS and CDR2 is YDEGEE. This CDR3 contains 14 residues.